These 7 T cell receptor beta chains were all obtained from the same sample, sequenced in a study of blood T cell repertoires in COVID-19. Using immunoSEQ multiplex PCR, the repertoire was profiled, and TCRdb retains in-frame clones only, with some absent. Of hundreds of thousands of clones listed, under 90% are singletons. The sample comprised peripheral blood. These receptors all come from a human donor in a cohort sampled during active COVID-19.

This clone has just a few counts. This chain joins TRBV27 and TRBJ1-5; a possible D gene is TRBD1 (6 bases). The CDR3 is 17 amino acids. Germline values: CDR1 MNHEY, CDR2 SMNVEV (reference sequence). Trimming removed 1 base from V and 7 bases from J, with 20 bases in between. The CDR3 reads CASSLWPPRTVGQPQHF. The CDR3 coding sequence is TGTGCCAGCAGTTTATGGCCCCCGAGGACAGTAGGACAGCCCCAGCATTTT.

In DNA form, the CDR3 reads TGTGCCAGCAGCCAAGACTTGATAGCGGGGGGCGGAGAGACCCAGTACTTC. Its protein product is CASSQDLIAGGGETQYF. The gene calls are TRBV14 and TRBJ2-5, with 10 bases identical to TRBD2. Looked up from germline, CDR1 is SGHDN and CDR2 is FVKESK. The length of the CDR3 is 17 residues. The V gene end was trimmed by 0 bases and the J gene end by 4 bases; junction bases not matched to a gene: 8. Full variable domain (missing parts from reference TRBV14 and TRBJ2-5): EAGVTQFPSHSVIEKGQTVTLRCDPISGHDNLYWYRRVMGKEIKFLLHFVKESKQDESGMPNNRFLAERTGGTYSTLKVQPAELEDSGVYFCASSQDLIAGGGETQYFGPGTRLLVL.

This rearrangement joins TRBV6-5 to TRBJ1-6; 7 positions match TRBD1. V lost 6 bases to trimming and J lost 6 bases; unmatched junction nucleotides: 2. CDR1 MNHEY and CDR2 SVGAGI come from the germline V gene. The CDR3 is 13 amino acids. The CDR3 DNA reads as TGTGCCAGCAGGGGACAGCCTAATTCACCCCTCCACTTT. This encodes CASRGQPNSPLHF.

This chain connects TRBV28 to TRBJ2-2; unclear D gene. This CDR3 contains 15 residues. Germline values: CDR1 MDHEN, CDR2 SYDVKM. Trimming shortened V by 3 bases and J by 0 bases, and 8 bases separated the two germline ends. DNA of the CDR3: TGTGCCAGCAGTTTGGGCACATCGAACACCGGGGAGCTGTTTTTT. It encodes CASSLGTSNTGELFF.

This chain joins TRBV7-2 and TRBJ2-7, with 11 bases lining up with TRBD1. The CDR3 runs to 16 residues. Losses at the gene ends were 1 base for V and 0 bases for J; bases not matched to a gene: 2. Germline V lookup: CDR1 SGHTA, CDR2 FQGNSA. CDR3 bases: TGTGCCAGCAGCTTAGGGGACAGGGGGACCTCCTACGAGCAGTACTTC. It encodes CASSLGDRGTSYEQYF.

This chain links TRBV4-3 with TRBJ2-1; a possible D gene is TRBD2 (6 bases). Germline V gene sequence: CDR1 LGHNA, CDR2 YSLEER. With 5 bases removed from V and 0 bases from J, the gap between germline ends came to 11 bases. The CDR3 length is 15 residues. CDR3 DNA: TGCGCCAGCAGCACTAGCCTCAGCTCCTACAATGAGCAGTTCTTC. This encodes CASSTSLSSYNEQFF.

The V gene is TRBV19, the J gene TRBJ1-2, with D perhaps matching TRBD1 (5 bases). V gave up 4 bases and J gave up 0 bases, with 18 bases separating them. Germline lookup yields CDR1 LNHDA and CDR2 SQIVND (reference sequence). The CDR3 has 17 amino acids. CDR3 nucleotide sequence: TGTGCCAGTAGTACAACGGGACTAGGGGTAACTAACTATGGCTACACCTTC. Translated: CASSTTGLGVTNYGYTF.